Described below is a single TCR beta chain sequence and its context. Antigen unknown. Trimming pared 1 base from V and 0 bases from J, leaving 9 bases between. Germline V gene sequence: CDR1 MNHEY, CDR2 SMNVEV (reference sequence). The CDR3 is 15 residues long. This record belongs to a study of T-cell memory formation after mild COVID-19. 5'RACE with constant-segment primers built TCRalpha and TCRbeta cDNA libraries with UMIs. A single record per CDR3 protein comes from TCRdb applying MiXCR to the 5' RACE reads. The top ten clones hold about 12% of a sample with approximately 490,000 distinct CDR3 sequences, roughly 21% of them seen once. Whole-study findings and limits: Some SARS-CoV-2-responding clones were already detected in memory before infection. For contracting clones, CD4+ ones sat mainly in CM and EM, CD8+ in EMRA.

The rearrangement links TRBV27 to TRBJ1-2; D may be TRBD1 (5 bases). The sequence came from an adult woman who had mild COVID-19 (a few samples of this study predate the infection). Cell type and time point are not known. Sequencing was performed on PBMCs or a T cell subset sorted from them (not recorded which). Written as DNA, the CDR3 is TGTGCCAGCAGTTTATGGGACCCGCCTAACTATGGCTACACCTTC. Protein sequence: CASSLWDPPNYGYTF.